This T cell receptor (beta chain) is drawn from a study of T cell repertoires in cytomegalovirus infection. Study-wide findings and caveats: There were HLA-C-restricted CMV-specific TCR beta clonotypes dominating the ex vivo response.

The sample holds a few counts of this clonotype. Its antigen is undetermined. V was shortened by 5 bases and J by 4 bases, with 14 bases between the two germline ends. Germline CDR1 reads MNHNY; CDR2 reads SVGAGI (reference sequence). The CDR3 length is 14 residues. Each CDR3 protein gets one entry after TCRdb re-called the reads with MiXCR. The profile covers some 99,000 distinct CDR3 sequences, with less than 30% appearing a single time and 81% taken by the ten largest. The clonotype was recovered from a human donor in good health (CMV status not recorded). Some clones in this sample may be carry-over from other donors' samples. The gene calls are TRBV6-6 and TRBJ2-5; D unresolved. The sample in question was CD8+ T cells from cultured PBMCs, obtained from culture after CMV antigen stimulation. CDR3 DNA: TGTGCCAGCAGTGCTCACGAGGTGGGAGAGACCCAGTACTTC. Residues: CASSAHEVGETQYF.